The T cell receptor beta chain described here comes from a study of T cell therapy after organ transplantation. Broader study findings: Effects of concurrent antirejection and antiviral medications were not evaluable.

CDR1 and CDR2 from the germline V gene are MNHEY and SMNVEV (reference sequence). The CDR3 sequence is 16 residues long. V lost 10 bases and J 3 bases, leaving 24 bases between the germline ends. Sample time point: 20-29 weeks after completion of therapy. Patients were solid-organ transplant recipients with drug-resistant or recurrent cytomegalovirus. Of note for this clone: Its antigen is currently unknown.

TCRdb's copy holds only in-frame clones and misses some; the assay was immunoSEQ multiplex PCR. The sample records about 1,500 clones, 70% to 80% being singletons. Sequenced here: CD8+ T cells from blood, sampled after autologous CMV-specific T cell therapy. The chain has TRBV27 and TRBJ2-5; the D gene is possibly TRBD2 (7 bases). The TCR comes from a human patient who had received a solid organ transplant and had CMV disease. The graft donor may account for some of the T cells. The CDR3 coding sequence is TGTGCCACCTCCGGGGGGCTCTTTGCGGGAGAAGAGACCCAGTACTTC. Amino acid sequence: CATSGGLFAGEETQYF.